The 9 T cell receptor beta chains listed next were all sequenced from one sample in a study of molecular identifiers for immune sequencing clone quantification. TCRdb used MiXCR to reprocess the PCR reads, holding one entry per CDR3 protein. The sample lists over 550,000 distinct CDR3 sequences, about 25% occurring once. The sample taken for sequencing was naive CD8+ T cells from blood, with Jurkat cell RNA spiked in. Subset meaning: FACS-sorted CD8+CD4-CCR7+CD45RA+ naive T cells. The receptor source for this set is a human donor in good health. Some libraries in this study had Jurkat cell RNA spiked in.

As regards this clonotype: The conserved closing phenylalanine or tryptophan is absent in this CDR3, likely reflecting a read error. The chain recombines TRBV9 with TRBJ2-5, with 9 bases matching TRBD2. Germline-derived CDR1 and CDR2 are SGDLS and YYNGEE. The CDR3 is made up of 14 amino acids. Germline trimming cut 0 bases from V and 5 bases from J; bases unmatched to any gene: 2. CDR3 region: CASSVGGGAETQYL. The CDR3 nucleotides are TGTGCCAGCAGCGTAGGCGGGGGGGCTGAGACCCAGTACCTC.

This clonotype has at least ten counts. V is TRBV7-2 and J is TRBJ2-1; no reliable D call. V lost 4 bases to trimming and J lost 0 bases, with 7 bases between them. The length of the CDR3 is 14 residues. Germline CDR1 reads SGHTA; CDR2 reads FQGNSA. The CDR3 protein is CASSYLSSYNEQFF. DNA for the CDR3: TGTGCCAGCAGCTACCTAAGCTCCTACAATGAGCAGTTCTTC.

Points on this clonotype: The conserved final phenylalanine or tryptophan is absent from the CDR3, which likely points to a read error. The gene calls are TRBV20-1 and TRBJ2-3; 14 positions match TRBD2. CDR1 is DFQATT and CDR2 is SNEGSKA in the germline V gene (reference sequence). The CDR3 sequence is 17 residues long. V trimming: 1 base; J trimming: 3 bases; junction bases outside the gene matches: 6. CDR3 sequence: CSARGGTSGSGTDTQYL. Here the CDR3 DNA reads TGCAGTGCTAGAGGAGGGACTAGCGGGAGTGGTACAGATACGCAGTATTTA.

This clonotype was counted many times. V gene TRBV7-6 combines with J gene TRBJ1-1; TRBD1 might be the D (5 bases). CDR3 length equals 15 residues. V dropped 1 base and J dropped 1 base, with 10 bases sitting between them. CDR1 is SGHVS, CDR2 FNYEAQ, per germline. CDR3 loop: CASSLEAGENTEAFF. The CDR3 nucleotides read TGTGCCAGCAGCTTAGAGGCGGGGGAGAACACTGAAGCTTTCTTT.

The CDR3 loop reads CASSRRRTSERDEQFF. For the CDR3, the DNA is TGTGCCAGCAGTAGACGTCGGACTAGCGAGAGGGATGAGCAGTTCTTC. The chain couples TRBV6-6 to TRBJ2-1; 9 nucleotides match TRBD2. After removal of 5 bases from V and 8 bases from J, the junction contained 13 bases not matched to a gene. The CDR3 sequence is 16 residues long. Germline V gene lookup returns CDR1 MNHNY and CDR2 SVGAGI (reference sequence).

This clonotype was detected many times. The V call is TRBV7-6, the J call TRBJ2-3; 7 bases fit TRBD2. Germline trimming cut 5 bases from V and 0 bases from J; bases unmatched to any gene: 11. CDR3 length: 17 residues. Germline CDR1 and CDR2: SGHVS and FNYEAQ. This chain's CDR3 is CASSLSRRGTSTDTQYF. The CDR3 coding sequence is TGTGCCAGCAGCCTCTCTCGGCGGGGGACCAGCACAGATACGCAGTATTTT.

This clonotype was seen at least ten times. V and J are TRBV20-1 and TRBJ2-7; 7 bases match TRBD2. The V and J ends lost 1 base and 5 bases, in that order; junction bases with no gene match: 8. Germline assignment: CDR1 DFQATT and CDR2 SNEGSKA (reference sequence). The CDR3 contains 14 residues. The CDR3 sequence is CSARAPSGFHEQYF. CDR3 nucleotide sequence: TGCAGTGCTAGAGCGCCTAGCGGTTTCCACGAGCAGTACTTC.

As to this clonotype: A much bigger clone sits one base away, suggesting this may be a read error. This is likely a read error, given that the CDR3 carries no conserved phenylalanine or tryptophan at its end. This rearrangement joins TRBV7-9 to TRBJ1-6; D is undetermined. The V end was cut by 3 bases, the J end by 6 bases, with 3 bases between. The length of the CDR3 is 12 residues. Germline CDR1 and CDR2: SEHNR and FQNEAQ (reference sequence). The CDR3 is CASSFSNSPLHS. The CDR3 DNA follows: TGTGCCAGCAGCTTCAGTAATTCACCCCTCCACTCT.

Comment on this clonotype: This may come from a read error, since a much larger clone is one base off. CDR3 loop: CASRNPEGGQGRTGAFF. The DNA of the CDR3 is TGTGCCAGCAGAAACCCCGAAGGCGGACAGGGCCGGACTGGAGCTTTCTTT. V usage is TRBV5-3 and J usage is TRBJ1-1, with 8 bases identical to TRBD1. TRBV5-3 is an open reading frame whose function is uncertain. The CDR3 sequence is 17 residues long.